This record concerns one T cell receptor beta chain sequence. This clone was detected many times. Its antigen is still unknown. No qualities accompany the bases; no much larger clone lies one base away. This sample is drawn from a study of blood T cell repertoires in COVID-19 (dated by TCRdb to 2018 to 2020). Looking at the study overall: The collaborator samples originated in the United States, Italy and Spain and spanned the acute and convalescent phases of COVID-19. The prospective study material was composed of cDNA or gDNA derived from T cells, B-cell-depleted T cells, or PBMCs. Deeply sampled blood TCRbeta repertoires from subjects exposed to, actively infected with, or recovered from COVID-19 were included in the dataset. The repertoires were released in a freely available public database intended as a resource for research on the immune response to SARS-CoV-2. Samples were obtained from the ongoing ImmuneRACE study (first 160 participants) and from over a thousand subjects provided by 6 global collaborators. The sample metadata nearly always contained a de-identified subject ID, COVID-19 status, age in years and sex. Where HLA class I and class II types were available, the types were taken from metadata supplied by the sample provider, not from assay-based typing.

Each collaborating institution followed its own protocols to collect whole blood in K2EDTA tubes. For TCRbeta analysis, collaborators shipped samples as frozen whole blood, isolated PBMCs, or DNA extracted from either of those sample types. V and J are trimmed by 1 base and 5 bases, and the gene matches miss 8 bases of the junction. Spanning cysteine to phenylalanine, the CDR3 consists of 15 amino acids. Only the CDR3 portion is preserved as DNA: 45 bases, with reading frame beginning at the first base. Sequences SGDLS (CDR1) and YYNGEE (CDR2) are obtained from the germline V gene. TCRbeta CDR3 regions were amplified from genomic DNA by means of the immunoSEQ Assay, a bias-controlled multiplex PCR. Per the authors' processing: The number of nucleated cells in each sample was estimated by amplification of reference gene primers within the assay. To quantify the absolute abundance of each unique TCRbeta CDR3 rearrangement, sequence reads were collapsed and filtered. For each sample, productive Simpson clonality was calculated as the square root of Simpson's diversity index over productive rearrangements. The source is immuneACCESS, and TCRdb retained only in-frame sequences with V and J called. Part of the clones is not carried over; for the studies checked, unresolved V genes explain less than half of this, and the remainder is unexplained. That table gives V, J and clone size, and the DNA gave D and trimming. Across this sample there are roughly 140,000 clones, with 80% to 85% seen only once. The ten largest clonotypes hold around 8.6% of the sample.

Broad study findings and their caveats: The quantity of clinical and demographic metadata differed by source and by participant and was supplied without curation.

The sequence derives from a human donor in a cohort sampled during active COVID-19. The chain joins TRBV9 to TRBJ1-1, with 7 bases in between that match TRBD1. Sequencing was carried out using peripheral blood. The CDR3 is CASSVRTGVGTEAFF. The sequenced DNA is TGTGCCAGCAGCGTAAGGACAGGCGTGGGGACTGAAGCTTTCTTT. The entire variable domain, with the stretches around the CDR3 drawn from the reference TRBV9 and TRBJ1-1 proteins, is DSGVTQTPKHLITATGQRVTLRCSPRSGDLSVYWYQQSLDQGLQFLIQYYNGEERAKGNILERFSAQQFPDLHSELNLSSLELGDSALYFCASSVRTGVGTEAFFGQGTRLTVV.